This T cell receptor (beta chain) emerged from a study of regulatory T cells in long-lasting Graves disease. Whole-study results and caveats: Preferential use of TRBV28, TRBJ1-2 and TRBJ2-5 was seen in persistent disease.

With iRepertoire HTBI primers and Arm-PCR of CDR3 regions, TCR beta libraries were built. TCRdb called the multiplex PCR reads again in MiXCR, with one record for every CDR3 protein. The table has hundreds of thousands of distinct CDR3 sequences, approximately 15% seen once; the top ten hold 30%. Trimming removed 7 bases from V and 7 bases from J; junction bases left unmatched: 14. CDR1 DFQATT and CDR2 SNEGSKA come from the germline V gene (reference sequence). The CDR3 is 15 amino acids. Noted time point: newly diagnosed GD, antithyroid drugs for less than 3 months. Scientists built the TCR library using RNA that was extracted from PBMCs. Points on this clonotype: Its antigen is unidentified.

This same sample was also part of a study on T cells in Graves' hyperthyroidism and ophthalmopathy.

This rearrangement joins TRBV20-1 to TRBJ1-4; 8 nucleotides agree with TRBD1. The sequence derives from a middle-aged man with Graves disease. Source: peripheral blood mononuclear cells (PBMCs), taken at new diagnosis, from a patient treated with antithyroid drugs. The CDR3 DNA follows: TGCAGTGTCAAACAGGGGGGAGGCATTAGTGAAAAACTGTTTTTT. Its translation is CSVKQGGGISEKLFF.